The 25 T cell receptor beta chains in this list originate from one sample, sequenced in a study of cytomegalovirus exposure and HLA in healthy donors. The study ran its PCR with 60 Vbeta and 13 Jbeta primers. The data were produced by immunoSEQ multiplex PCR, yet TCRdb's version contains in-frame clones alone and is incomplete. Of some 140,000 clones listed, approximately 83% are singletons. The sequenced sample was PBMCs. All receptors derive from a man aged 40-49 years in good health and CMV-seronegative.

The rearrangement uses TRBV19 and TRBJ2-7; maybe TRBD2 (6 bases). The CDR3 sequence is 14 residues long. The V gene's germline CDR1 is LNHDA and CDR2 SQIVND (reference sequence). Trimming removed 4 bases at V and 1 base at J, with 11 bases between. The CDR3 nucleotides are TGTGCCAGTAGTACGGGGGTTAGTTCCTACGAGCAGTACTTC. Its translation is CASSTGVSSYEQYF.

The V gene is TRBV4-3, the J gene TRBJ2-2; weak D call: TRBD2 (5 bases). The V end was cut by 4 bases, the J end by 0 bases, with 9 bases between. Germline CDR1 is LGHNA and CDR2 is YSLEER. The CDR3 length is 15 residues. The CDR3 region is CASSPSGSNTGELFF. The CDR3 nucleotides read TGCGCCAGCAGCCCTTCGGGGTCGAACACCGGGGAGCTGTTTTTT.

This clone has only a few counts. The chain links TRBV7-3 to TRBJ2-7, with unresolved D. CDR1 is SGHTA, CDR2 FQGTGA, per germline. The V end was cut by 3 bases, the J end by 0 bases, with 12 bases between. CDR3 length equals 15 residues. The chain's CDR3 is CASSFDGGSSYEQYF. For the CDR3, the DNA is TGTGCCAGCAGCTTTGACGGCGGTAGCTCCTACGAGCAGTACTTC.

The V call is TRBV5-4, the J call TRBJ2-5; 7 bases line up with TRBD2. The CDR3 runs 12 residues. V shed 7 bases, J shed 2 bases, and the junction held 2 bases outside the gene matches. CDR1 and CDR2 from the germline V gene are SGHNT and YYREEE (reference sequence). The CDR3: CASGTIQETQYF. CDR3 DNA: TGTGCCAGCGGGACTATACAAGAGACCCAGTACTTC.

A word on this clone: One end of the junction does not line up with germline, which may come from a read error. The chain has TRBV7-2 and TRBJ1-2, with 7 bases aligning to TRBD1. CDR1 and CDR2 (germline): SGHTA, FQGNSA. The CDR3 covers 15 residues. DNA of the CDR3: TGTGCCAGCAGCTCGCACCAGGGGGGACGGGGTGGCTACGCCTTC. This encodes CASSSHQGGRGGYAF.

The chain couples TRBV27 to TRBJ1-1; D unclear. Germline assignment: CDR1 MNHEY and CDR2 SMNVEV (reference sequence). The V gene lost 7 bases and the J gene lost 0 bases, with 9 bases spanning the gap. The CDR3 is 13 residues long. The chain's CDR3 is CASISRLNTEAFF. The CDR3 coding sequence is TGTGCCAGCATTTCCAGGTTGAACACTGAAGCTTTCTTT.

CDR3 sequence reads: CASSSDPGTAYEQYF. CDR3 bases: TGTGCCAGCAGCTCAGACCCTGGGACAGCCTACGAGCAGTACTTC. The rearrangement links TRBV7-2 to TRBJ2-7, with 7 positions matching TRBD1. Germline trimming cut 4 bases from V and 2 bases from J; bases unmatched to any gene: 8. The CDR3 consists of 15 residues. Per the germline V gene, CDR1 is SGHTA and CDR2 is FQGNSA. Based on the CDR3 plus reference TRBV7-2 and TRBJ2-7, the full variable domain is GAGVSQSPSNKVTEKGKDVELRCDPISGHTALYWYRQSLGQGLEFLIYFQGNSAPDKSGLPSDRFSAERTGGSVSTLTIQRTQQEDSAVYLCASSSDPGTAYEQYFGPGTRLTVT.

This chain connects TRBV5-1 to TRBJ2-3; maybe TRBD2 (6 bases). The V and J ends lost 3 bases and 0 bases respectively, with 14 bases between them. This CDR3 spans 16 amino acids. CDR1 SGHRS and CDR2 YFSETQ come from the germline V gene. CDR3 loop: CASSYNTGTSTDTQYF. CDR3 coding DNA: TGCGCCAGCAGCTACAACACCGGGACTAGCACAGATACGCAGTATTTT.

The chain employs TRBV12-5 and TRBJ1-1; 10 bases are shared with TRBD1. The CDR3 covers 14 residues. The trim removed 6 bases at V and 5 bases at J, leaving 6 bases unmatched. CDR1 is LGHNT, CDR2 FRNRAP, per germline. This CDR3 reads CASGRQGAQTEAFF. DNA of the CDR3: TGTGCTAGTGGACGACAGGGGGCGCAGACTGAAGCTTTCTTT.

V usage is TRBV4-3 and J usage is TRBJ2-3; weak D call: TRBD2 (7 bases). Trimming removed 5 bases from V and 1 base from J, with 16 bases in between. This CDR3 is built from 16 residues. Germline lookup yields CDR1 LGHNA and CDR2 YSLEER. The CDR3 protein is CASSGGASGGTDTQYF. Here the CDR3 DNA reads TGCGCCAGCAGCGGGGGGGCTAGCGGTGGCACAGATACGCAGTATTTT.

The rearrangement uses TRBV7-9 and TRBJ2-7; TRBD2 agrees at 13 bases. V gave up 5 bases and J gave up 3 bases; unmatched junction bases: 4. Germline CDR1 is SEHNR and CDR2 is FQNEAQ (reference sequence). The CDR3 runs 15 residues. This chain's CDR3 is CASSHGTSGDYEQYF. CDR3 in DNA: TGTGCCAGCAGCCACGGGACTAGCGGGGACTACGAGCAGTACTTC.

The chain couples TRBV7-9 to TRBJ2-7; 12 nucleotides agree with TRBD2. The V and J ends lost 5 bases and 3 bases, in that order; junction bases with no gene match: 8. Looked up from germline, CDR1 is SEHNR and CDR2 is FQNEAQ (reference sequence). The CDR3 contains 16 residues. CDR3 in DNA: TGTGCCAGCAGCCCTCTAGCGGGAGGGTGGGGCTACGAGCAGTACTTC. This translates into CASSPLAGGWGYEQYF.

The chain links TRBV27 to TRBJ2-1, with D uncertain. The CDR3 is 14 amino acids. Germline-derived CDR1 and CDR2 are MNHEY and SMNVEV (reference sequence). V was trimmed by 4 bases and J by 8 bases, leaving 15 bases between them. DNA of the CDR3: TGTGCCAGCAGTTCGGTTATGGTTGGAGATGAGCAGTTCTTC. Amino acids: CASSSVMVGDEQFF.

The V call is TRBV7-2, the J call TRBJ1-5; 8 bases are a match to TRBD1. Trimming at V came to 5 bases and at J to 2 bases, leaving 5 bases not matched to a gene. CDR1 SGHTA and CDR2 FQGNSA come from the germline V gene. The CDR3 is 15 residues long. This chain's CDR3 is CASSPGQGGNQPQHF. CDR3 coding DNA: TGTGCCAGCAGCCCAGGACAGGGCGGCAATCAGCCCCAGCATTTT.

The chain has TRBV28 and TRBJ2-7, with a possible D match to TRBD1 (6 bases). CDR3 length: 13 residues. Germline V gives CDR1 MDHEN, CDR2 SYDVKM. Deletions cut 7 bases from V and 13 bases from J, with 23 bases between. DNA of the CDR3: TGTGCCAGCACCGCAGGGGCCCACCTGGCTTATTACTTC. It encodes CASTAGAHLAYYF.

CDR3 region: CASSPGLVSTDTQYF. The CDR3 DNA sequence: TGTGCCAGCAGCCCAGGGCTGGTCAGCACAGATACGCAGTATTTT. The chain links TRBV7-9 to TRBJ2-3, with a weak D call TRBD1 (5 bases). The CDR3 sequence is 15 residues long. Per germline, CDR1 SEHNR and CDR2 FQNEAQ (reference sequence). V lost 5 bases and J lost 0, with 12 bases in between.

CDR3 sequence: CASSSGGTANNSPLHF. The CDR3 DNA reads TGTGCCAGCAGCTCAGGGGGGACAGCTAATAATTCACCCCTCCACTTT. The chain couples TRBV7-3 to TRBJ1-6, with 7 nucleotides matching TRBD1. The CDR3 is 16 amino acids. Germline V gives CDR1 SGHTA, CDR2 FQGTGA. J gave up 5 bases and V 4 bases, and 8 bases lay outside the gene matches.

The chain links TRBV14 to TRBJ1-1; TRBD1 might be the D (5 bases). The CDR3 length is 13 residues. Germline V CDR1 and CDR2: SGHDN, FVKESK. Between the trimmed V and J ends, which lost 3 bases and 3 bases, there was a span of 8 bases. Written as DNA, the CDR3 is TGTGCCAGCAGCCACCGGGGGGACACTGAAGCTTTCTTT. It specifies CASSHRGDTEAFF.

The rearrangement links TRBV6-6 to TRBJ2-7, with TRBD1 matching over 8 bases. Unmatched junction bases numbered 11, after V lost 5 bases and J lost 5 bases. Germline V gene lookup returns CDR1 MNHNY and CDR2 SVGAGI (reference sequence). This CDR3 contains 15 residues. The DNA of the CDR3 is TGTGCCAGCAGTGATGAGACAGGGGACGTCGACGAGCAGTACTTC. This gives the protein CASSDETGDVDEQYF.

This sequence joins TRBV5-6 and TRBJ2-7, with 12 bases matching TRBD2. Per germline, CDR1 SGHDT and CDR2 YYEEEE. J gave up 2 bases and V 4 bases, and 4 bases lay outside the gene matches. The length of the CDR3 is 15 residues. In DNA, the CDR3 is TGTGCCAGCAGCGTACTAGCGGGGGGCCCCTACGAGCAGTACTTC. This translates into CASSVLAGGPYEQYF. The full variable domain, rest sourced from reference TRBV5-6 and TRBJ2-7, is DAGVTQSPTHLIKTRGQQVTLRCSPKSGHDTVSWYQQALGQGPQFIFQYYEEEERQRGNFPDRFSGHQFPNYSSELNVNALLLGDSALYLCASSVLAGGPYEQYFGPGTRLTVT.

The gene calls are TRBV7-9 and TRBJ2-1; TRBD2 matches 13 bases. Germline-derived CDR1 and CDR2 are SEHNR and FQNEAQ (reference sequence). The CDR3 covers 14 residues. Unmatched junction bases numbered 5, after V lost 7 bases and J lost 8 bases. This CDR3 reads CASTRTSGSHEQFF. CDR3 bases: TGTGCCAGCACCAGGACTAGCGGGAGCCATGAGCAGTTCTTC.

As for this clone: The sample carries other DNA sequences with the same CDR3. The chain recombines TRBV6-5 with TRBJ2-7, with 10 bases identical to TRBD1. Germline V gene sequence: CDR1 MNHEY, CDR2 SVGAGI. There are 15 residues in the CDR3. The V segment lost 4 bases and the J segment 4 bases; nucleotides outside the gene matches: 7. CDR3 nucleotides: TGTGCCAGCAGTTCCCCGGGACAGGGGACTTACGAGCAGTACTTC. It specifies CASSSPGQGTYEQYF.

The gene calls are TRBV5-1 and TRBJ2-1, with 7 positions matching TRBD2. Germline CDR1 and CDR2: SGHRS and YFSETQ. V was pared by 0 bases and J by 12 bases, with 12 bases of the junction left unmatched. This CDR3 has 15 residues. CDR3 loop: CASSLEGLDGRAQFF. The DNA of the CDR3 is TGCGCCAGCAGCTTGGAAGGACTAGATGGTAGAGCGCAGTTCTTC.

This chain connects TRBV7-3 to TRBJ2-3; 12 nucleotides match TRBD2. Trimming at V came to 6 bases and at J to 8 bases, leaving 12 bases not matched to a gene. The CDR3 consists of 16 residues. CDR1 and CDR2 from the germline V gene are SGHTA and FQGTGA. CDR3 region: CASRLTSGSTPGTQYF. The CDR3 DNA follows: TGTGCCAGCAGACTGACTAGCGGGAGCACGCCGGGTACGCAGTATTTT.

The chain carries TRBV6-6 and TRBJ1-4; D gene uncertain. The length of the CDR3 is 14 residues. Germline-derived CDR1 and CDR2 are MNHNY and SVGAGI (reference sequence). Trimming removed 10 bases from V and 6 bases from J, with 18 bases in between. CDR3 region: CATIKPGVHEKLFF. The CDR3 DNA follows: TGTGCCACCATAAAACCCGGGGTTCATGAAAAACTGTTTTTT.